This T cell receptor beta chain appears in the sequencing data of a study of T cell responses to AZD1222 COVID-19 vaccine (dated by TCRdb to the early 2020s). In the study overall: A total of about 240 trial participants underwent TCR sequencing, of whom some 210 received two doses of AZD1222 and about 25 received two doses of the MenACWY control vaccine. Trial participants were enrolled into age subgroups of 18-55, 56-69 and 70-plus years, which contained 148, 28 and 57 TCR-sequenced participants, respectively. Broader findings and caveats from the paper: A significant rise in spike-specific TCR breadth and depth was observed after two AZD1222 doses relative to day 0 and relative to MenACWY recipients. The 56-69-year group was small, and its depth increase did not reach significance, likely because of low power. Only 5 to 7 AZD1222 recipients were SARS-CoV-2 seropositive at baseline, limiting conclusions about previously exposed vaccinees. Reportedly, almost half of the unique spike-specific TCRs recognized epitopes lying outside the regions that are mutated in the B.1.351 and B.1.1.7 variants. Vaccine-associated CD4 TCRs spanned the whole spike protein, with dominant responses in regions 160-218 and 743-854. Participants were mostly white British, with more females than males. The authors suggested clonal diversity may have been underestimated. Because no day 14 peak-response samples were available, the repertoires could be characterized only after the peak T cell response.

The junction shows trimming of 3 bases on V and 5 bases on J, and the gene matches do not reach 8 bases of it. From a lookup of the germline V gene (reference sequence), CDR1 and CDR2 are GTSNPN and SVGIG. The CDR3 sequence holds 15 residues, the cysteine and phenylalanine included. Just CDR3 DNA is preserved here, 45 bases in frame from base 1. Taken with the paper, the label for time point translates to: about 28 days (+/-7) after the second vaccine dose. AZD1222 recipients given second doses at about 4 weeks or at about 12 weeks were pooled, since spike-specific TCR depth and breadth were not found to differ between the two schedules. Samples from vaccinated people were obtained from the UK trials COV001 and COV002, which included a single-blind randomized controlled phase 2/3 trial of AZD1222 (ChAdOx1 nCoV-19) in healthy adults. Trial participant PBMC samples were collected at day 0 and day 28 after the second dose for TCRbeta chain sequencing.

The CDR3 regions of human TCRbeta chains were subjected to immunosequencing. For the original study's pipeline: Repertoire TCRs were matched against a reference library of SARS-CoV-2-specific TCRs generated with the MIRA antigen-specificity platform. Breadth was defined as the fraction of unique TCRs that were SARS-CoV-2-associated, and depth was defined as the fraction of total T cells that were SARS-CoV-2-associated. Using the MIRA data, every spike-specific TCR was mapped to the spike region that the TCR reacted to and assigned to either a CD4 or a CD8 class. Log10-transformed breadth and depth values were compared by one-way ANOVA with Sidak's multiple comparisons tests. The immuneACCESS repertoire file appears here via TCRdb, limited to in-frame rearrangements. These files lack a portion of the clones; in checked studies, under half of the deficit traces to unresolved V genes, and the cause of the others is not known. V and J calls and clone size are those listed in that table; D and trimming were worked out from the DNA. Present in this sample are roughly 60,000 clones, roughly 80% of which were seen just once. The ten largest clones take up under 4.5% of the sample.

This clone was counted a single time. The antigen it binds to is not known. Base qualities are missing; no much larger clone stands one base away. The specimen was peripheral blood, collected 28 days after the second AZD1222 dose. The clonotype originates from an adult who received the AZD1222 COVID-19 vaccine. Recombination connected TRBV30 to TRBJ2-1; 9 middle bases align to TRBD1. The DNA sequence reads TGTGCCTGGAGGCCCGGACAGGGGACGGACAATGAGCAGTTCTTC. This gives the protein CAWRPGQGTDNEQFF.